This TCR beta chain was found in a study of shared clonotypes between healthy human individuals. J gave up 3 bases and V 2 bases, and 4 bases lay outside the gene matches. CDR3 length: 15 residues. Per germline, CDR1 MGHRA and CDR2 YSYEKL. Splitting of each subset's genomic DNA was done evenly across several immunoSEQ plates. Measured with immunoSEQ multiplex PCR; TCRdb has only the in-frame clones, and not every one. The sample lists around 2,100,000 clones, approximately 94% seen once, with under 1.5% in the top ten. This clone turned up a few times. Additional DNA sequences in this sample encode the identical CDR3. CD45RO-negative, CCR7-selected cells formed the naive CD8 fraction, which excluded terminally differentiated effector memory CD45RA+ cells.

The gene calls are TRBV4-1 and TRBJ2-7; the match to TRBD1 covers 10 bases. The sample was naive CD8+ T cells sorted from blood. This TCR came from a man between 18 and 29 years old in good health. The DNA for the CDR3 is TGCGCCAGCAGCCAAACCGGGACAGGGGACTACGAGCAGTACTTC. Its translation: CASSQTGTGDYEQYF.